These 20 T cell receptor beta chains originate from one sample sequenced in a study of monozygotic twins with cystic fibrosis. The repertoire was sequenced with immunoSEQ multiplex PCR; TCRdb's copy has only in-frame clones and lacks some. The sample contains 13,000 to 15,000 clones, approximately 98% of which appear only once. Sequenced material: blood. These receptors all come from a girl between 2 and 10 years old with cystic fibrosis.

The chain is built from TRBV5-1 and TRBJ2-5, with 7 bases that match TRBD2. Unmatched junction bases numbered 13, after V lost 0 bases and J lost 5 bases. Looked up from germline, CDR1 is SGHRS and CDR2 is YFSETQ. The CDR3 is made up of 17 amino acids. The CDR3 loop is CASSLGISSGDGETQYF. The CDR3 bases are TGCGCCAGCAGCTTGGGGATATCTAGCGGAGACGGGGAGACCCAGTACTTC.

The chain combines TRBV6-1 with TRBJ2-7; D not resolved. The CDR3 is 13 amino acids. CDR1 is MNHNS, CDR2 SASEGT, per germline. V was cut by 6 bases and J by 1 base, with 10 bases left in between. The CDR3 DNA follows: TGTGCCAGCAGCTGGTCCCTGTCCTACGAGCAGTACTTC. It specifies CASSWSLSYEQYF.

The table lists this clone with a count of one. The chain has TRBV4-2 and TRBJ2-7; D perhaps matches TRBD1 (6 bases). In germline, CDR1 is LGHNA, CDR2 YNFKEQ. This CDR3 has 17 residues. Trimming shortened V by 1 base and J by 2 bases, and 18 bases separated the two germline ends. For the CDR3, the DNA is TGTGCCAGCAGCCAAGGGGGGCTGGGTGAATTGACCTACGAGCAGTACTTC. Its translation is CASSQGGLGELTYEQYF.

This chain joins TRBV5-1 and TRBJ2-4; D may be TRBD1 (6 bases). The V gene lost 0 bases and the J gene lost 8 bases, with 12 bases spanning the gap. CDR1 and CDR2 (germline): SGHRS, YFSETQ. CDR3 length equals 14 residues. CDR3 in DNA: TGCGCCAGCAGCTTGGGTACAGGGAGTGACATTCAGTACTTC. Its protein is CASSLGTGSDIQYF.

CDR3 loop: CASSLGGTYPDTQYF. The CDR3 bases are TGTGCCAGCAGCCTAGGAGGGACCTACCCAGATACGCAGTATTTT. The chain links TRBV7-2 to TRBJ2-3, with D perhaps TRBD2 (6 bases). Germline V gene sequence: CDR1 SGHTA, CDR2 FQGNSA. Between the trimmed V and J ends, which lost 5 bases and 4 bases, there was a span of 16 bases. The CDR3 extends over 15 amino acids.

The J gene is TRBJ2-1, the V gene TRBV5-1, with 12 bases lining up with TRBD2. CDR1 SGHRS and CDR2 YFSETQ come from the germline V gene. V dropped 4 bases and J dropped 3; count of bases not matched to a gene: 8. The CDR3 extends over 17 amino acids. The CDR3 DNA follows: TGCGCCAGCAGCCCCCGACTAGCGGGAGACGGCTACAATGAGCAGTTCTTC. As protein: CASSPRLAGDGYNEQFF. The variable domain in full, completed from reference TRBV5-1 and TRBJ2-1, reads KAGVTQTPRYLIKTRGQQVTLSCSPISGHRSVSWYQQTPGQGLQFLFEYFSETQRNKGNFPGRFSGRQFSNSRSEMNVSTLELGDSALYLCASSPRLAGDGYNEQFFGPGTRLTVL.

In DNA form, the CDR3 reads TGTGCCAGCAGTGCCCTCAATAGCAATCAGCCCCAGCATTTT. It is translated as CASSALNSNQPQHF. The V and J genes are TRBV6-1 and TRBJ1-5, with D uncertain. The V gene's germline CDR1 is MNHNS and CDR2 SASEGT. The ends were cut back, 4 bases at V and 0 bases at J, with 7 bases in the middle. The CDR3 totals 14 residues.

J is TRBJ2-3 and V is TRBV6-1; perhaps TRBD2 as D (5 bases). The length of the CDR3 is 15 residues. Germline V gene lookup returns CDR1 MNHNS and CDR2 SASEGT. Trimming took off 1 base at V and 5 bases at J, with 13 bases between the two ends. CDR3 nucleotide sequence: TGTGCCAGCAGTGAAGGCGGGTATGGTGGAGATACGCAGTATTTT. The encoded protein is CASSEGGYGGDTQYF.

The chain employs TRBV11-3 and TRBJ2-7, with D perhaps matching TRBD1 or TRBD2 (5 bases each). There are 13 residues in the CDR3. CDR1 SGHNT and CDR2 YENEEA come from the germline V gene. V shed 5 bases and J shed 5 bases, with 13 bases lying between them. The CDR3, as DNA: TGTGCCAGCAGCCCTGTGGGGGACCACGAGCAGTACTTC. It is translated as CASSPVGDHEQYF.

This clone was seen once. This chain connects TRBV19 to TRBJ2-5; 11 bases fit TRBD2. Germline V gene sequence: CDR1 LNHDA, CDR2 SQIVND (reference sequence). CDR3 length equals 14 residues. J gave up 6 bases and V 3 bases, and 3 bases lay outside the gene matches. The DNA for the CDR3 is TGTGCCAGTAGTATGGGGACTAGCGGAAAGACCCAGTACTTC. Protein sequence: CASSMGTSGKTQYF.

The rearrangement links TRBV30 to TRBJ2-3, with D possibly being TRBD2 (6 bases). Trimming took 3 bases from V and 4 from J, leaving 17 bases between them. The CDR3 covers 15 residues. Germline V gene data show CDR1 as GTSNPN and CDR2 as SVGIG (reference sequence). CDR3 amino acids: CAWSILPGASDTQYF. CDR3 nucleotides: TGTGCCTGGAGCATCCTCCCGGGAGCCTCAGATACGCAGTATTTT.

The genes are TRBV25-1 and TRBJ2-5; 7 positions agree with TRBD1. V trimming: 7 bases; J trimming: 5 bases; junction bases outside the gene matches: 10. The germline V gene has CDR1 MGHDK and CDR2 SYGVNS. The CDR3 has 14 residues. As DNA, the CDR3 is TGTGCCAGCAAAGAAGGGGGCGCGTATGAGACCCAGTACTTC. Its protein is CASKEGGAYETQYF.

The rearrangement links TRBV29-1 to TRBJ1-1; 7 bases match TRBD1. The CDR3 totals 15 residues. CDR1 and CDR2 from the germline V gene are SQVTM and ANQGSEA. V trimming: 3 bases; J trimming: 5 bases; junction bases outside the gene matches: 12. The CDR3 nucleotides read TGCAGCGTTGATGGGGGAGGGGGCGTTCGTACTGAAGCTTTCTTT. It translates to CSVDGGGGVRTEAFF.

The rearrangement joins TRBV28 to TRBJ2-1, with 10 positions matching TRBD2. V lost 5 bases and J lost 7; bases outside the gene matches: 8. Germline CDR1 reads MDHEN; CDR2 reads SYDVKM. The CDR3 runs to 15 residues. The CDR3 DNA reads TGTGCCAGCAGTCAAATAGCGGGAGGCTCGAATGAGCAGTTCTTC. Translated, it gives CASSQIAGGSNEQFF.

CDR3 residues: CASSPTGSSYNEQFF. CDR3 nucleotide sequence: TGCGCCAGCAGCCCAACAGGGAGCTCCTACAATGAGCAGTTCTTC. The J gene is TRBJ2-1, the V gene TRBV5-1; D is possibly TRBD1 (6 bases). CDR3 length: 15 amino acids. V was cut by 4 bases and J by 0 bases, with 11 bases left in between. Germline-derived CDR1 and CDR2 are SGHRS and YFSETQ.

V and J are TRBV7-8 and TRBJ2-3, with 9 bases fitting TRBD2. The CDR3 runs 16 residues. Germline lookup yields CDR1 SGHVS and CDR2 FQNEAQ. After removal of 1 base from V and 6 bases from J, the junction contained 8 bases not matched to a gene. CDR3 residues: CASSLELAGEGDTQYF. In DNA, the CDR3 is TGTGCCAGCAGCTTAGAGTTAGCGGGAGAGGGGGATACGCAGTATTTT.

This chain links TRBV27 with TRBJ2-3, with 9 bases aligning to TRBD1. CDR1 and CDR2 (germline): MNHEY, SMNVEV (reference sequence). The CDR3 is 18 amino acids. V dropped 5 bases and J dropped 0; count of bases not matched to a gene: 12. The CDR3 DNA is TGTGCCAGCAGTCCCAGGGACAGGGTCTTTACTAGCACAGATACGCAGTATTTT. It yields the protein CASSPRDRVFTSTDTQYF.

The chain uses TRBV2 and TRBJ2-3; 10 bases map to TRBD1. Losses at the gene ends were 0 bases for V and 3 bases for J; bases not matched to a gene: 6. The CDR3 has 17 residues. CDR1 SNHLY and CDR2 FYNNEI come from the germline V gene. CDR3 protein: CASSEAPGQGLTDTQYF. The CDR3 DNA sequence: TGTGCCAGCAGTGAAGCCCCGGGACAGGGGTTGACAGATACGCAGTATTTT.

The V gene is TRBV10-1, the J gene TRBJ2-7, with D hard to call. The CDR3 has 12 amino acids. The germline V gene encodes CDR1 WNHNN and CDR2 SYGVQD (reference sequence). The germline V and J ends were trimmed by 5 bases and 5 bases, with 10 bases remaining between them. CDR3 sequence reads: CASSRLMDEQYF. Written as DNA, the CDR3 is TGCGCCAGCAGTCGCTTGATGGACGAGCAGTACTTC.

This chain uses TRBV6-1 with TRBJ2-2, with D unclear. The CDR3 loop spans 15 amino acids. Germline V gives CDR1 MNHNS, CDR2 SASEGT. V was trimmed by 2 bases and J by 3 bases, leaving 10 bases between them. In DNA form, the CDR3 reads TGTGCCAGCAGTGAACGGATTTCGGACACCGGGGAGCTGTTTTTT. This translates into CASSERISDTGELFF.